This TCR beta chain was identified during a study of T-cell reconstitution after alpha-beta-depleted transplantation in children. Construction of the TCRbeta library involved unique molecular identifiers. TCRdb used MiXCR to reprocess the PCR reads, holding one entry per CDR3 protein. The sample holds 70,000 to 95,000 distinct CDR3 sequences, 15% to 18% seen once. This clonotype was counted between two and nine times. The junction shows a germline mismatch at one end, possibly a read error. This CDR3 contains 16 residues. Germline V gene lookup returns CDR1 ENHRY and CDR2 SYGVKD. This specimen was PBMCs, mostly from graft donor cells, taken 180 days after TCRalphabeta/CD19-depleted stem cell transplant. The source is a male patient under 10 years old who had a stem cell transplant for acute lymphoblastic leukemia, so the T cells may come from the graft donor. The chain couples TRBV10-3 to TRBJ2-3, with 8 bases identical to TRBD1. The CDR3 coding sequence is TGTGCCATCAGTGAGTCATCAGTCACCGGGACAGGTACGCAGTATTTT. Translation: CAISESSVTGTGTQYF.